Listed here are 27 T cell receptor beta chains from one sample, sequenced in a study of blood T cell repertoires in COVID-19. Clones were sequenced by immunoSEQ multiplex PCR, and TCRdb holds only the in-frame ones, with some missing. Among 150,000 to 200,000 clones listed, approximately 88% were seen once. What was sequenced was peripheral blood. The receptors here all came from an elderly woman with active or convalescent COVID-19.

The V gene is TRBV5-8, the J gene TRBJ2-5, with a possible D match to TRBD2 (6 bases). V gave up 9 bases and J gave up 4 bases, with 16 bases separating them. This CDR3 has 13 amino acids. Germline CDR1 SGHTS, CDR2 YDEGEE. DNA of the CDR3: TGTGCCAACCCTCGGAGGGTCGGAGAGACCCAGTACTTC. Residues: CANPRRVGETQYF.

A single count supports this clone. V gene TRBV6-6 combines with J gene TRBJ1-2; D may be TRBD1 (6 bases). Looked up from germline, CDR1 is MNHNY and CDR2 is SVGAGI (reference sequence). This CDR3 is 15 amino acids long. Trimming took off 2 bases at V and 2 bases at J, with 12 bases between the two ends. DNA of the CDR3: TGTGCCAGCAGTTACGTTAGTAGGGGGAACTATGGCTACACCTTC. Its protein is CASSYVSRGNYGYTF.

The CDR3 here is CASSRQGANQPQHF. DNA for the CDR3: TGTGCCAGTAGTAGACAGGGGGCGAATCAGCCCCAGCATTTT. The V and J genes are TRBV19 and TRBJ1-5; 10 bases agree with TRBD1. Germline lookup yields CDR1 LNHDA and CDR2 SQIVND (reference sequence). The J segment lost 4 bases and the V segment lost 4 bases, leaving 1 base of the junction unmatched. CDR3 size: 14 residues.

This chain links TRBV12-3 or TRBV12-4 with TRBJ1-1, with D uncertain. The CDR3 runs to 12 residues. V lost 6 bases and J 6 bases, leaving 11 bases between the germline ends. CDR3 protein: CASSYTVSEAFF. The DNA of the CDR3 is TGTGCCAGCAGCTATACAGTGTCTGAAGCTTTCTTT.

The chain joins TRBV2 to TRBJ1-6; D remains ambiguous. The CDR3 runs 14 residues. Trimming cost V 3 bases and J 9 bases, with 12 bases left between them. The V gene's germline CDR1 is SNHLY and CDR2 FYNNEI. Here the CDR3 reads CASSDREGPSPLHF. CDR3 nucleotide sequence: TGTGCCAGCAGTGATCGAGAGGGCCCTTCACCCCTCCACTTT. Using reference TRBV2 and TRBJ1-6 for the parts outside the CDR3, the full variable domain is EPEVTQTPSHQVTQMGQEVILRCVPISNHLYFYWYRQILGQKVEFLVSFYNNEISEKSEIFDDQFSVERPDGSNFTLKIRSTKLEDSAMYFCASSDREGPSPLHFGNGTRLTVT.

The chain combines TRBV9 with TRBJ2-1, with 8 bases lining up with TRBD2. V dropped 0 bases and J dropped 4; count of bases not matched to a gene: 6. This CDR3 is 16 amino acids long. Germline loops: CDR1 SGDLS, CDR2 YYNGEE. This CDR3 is CASSVEGAGGYNEQFF. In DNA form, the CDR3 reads TGTGCCAGCAGCGTAGAAGGGGCGGGGGGTTACAATGAGCAGTTCTTC.

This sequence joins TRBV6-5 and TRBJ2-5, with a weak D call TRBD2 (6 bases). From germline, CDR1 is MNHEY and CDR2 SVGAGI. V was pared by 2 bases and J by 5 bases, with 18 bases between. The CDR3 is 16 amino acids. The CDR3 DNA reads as TGTGCCAGCAGTTACGGTCTCCGGGACTTCAAGGAGACCCAGTACTTC. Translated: CASSYGLRDFKETQYF.

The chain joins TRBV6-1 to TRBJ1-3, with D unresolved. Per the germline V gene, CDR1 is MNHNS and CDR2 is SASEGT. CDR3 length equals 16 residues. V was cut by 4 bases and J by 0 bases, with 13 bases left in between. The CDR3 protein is CASSGQGRLSGNTIYF. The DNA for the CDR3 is TGTGCCAGCAGTGGACAAGGCAGGCTCTCTGGAAACACCATATATTTT.

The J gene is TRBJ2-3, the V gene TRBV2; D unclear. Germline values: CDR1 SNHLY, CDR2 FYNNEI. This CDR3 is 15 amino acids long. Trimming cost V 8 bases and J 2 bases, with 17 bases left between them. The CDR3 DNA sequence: TGTGCCAGCCAGAATCAGATTTCTTACACAGATACGCAGTATTTT. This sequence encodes CASQNQISYTDTQYF.

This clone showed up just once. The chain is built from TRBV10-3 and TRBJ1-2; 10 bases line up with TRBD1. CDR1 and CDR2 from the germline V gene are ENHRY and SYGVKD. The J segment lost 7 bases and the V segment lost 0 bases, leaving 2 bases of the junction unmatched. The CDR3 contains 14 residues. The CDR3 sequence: CAISESWDRGGYTF. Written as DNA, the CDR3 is TGTGCCATCAGTGAGTCGTGGGACAGGGGTGGCTACACCTTC.

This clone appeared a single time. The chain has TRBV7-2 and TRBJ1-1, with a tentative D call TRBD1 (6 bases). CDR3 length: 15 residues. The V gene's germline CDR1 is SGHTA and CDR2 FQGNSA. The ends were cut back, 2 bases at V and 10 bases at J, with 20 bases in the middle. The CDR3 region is CASSLTTGGALLAFF. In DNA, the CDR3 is TGTGCCAGCAGCTTAACGACGGGGGGCGCCCTATTAGCTTTCTTT.

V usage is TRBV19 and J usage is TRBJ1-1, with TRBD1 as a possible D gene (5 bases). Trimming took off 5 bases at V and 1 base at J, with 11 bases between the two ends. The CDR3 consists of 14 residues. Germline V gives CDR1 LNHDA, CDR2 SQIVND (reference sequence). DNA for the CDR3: TGTGCCAGTAGTGTCCAGGGTAGGAACACTGAAGCTTTCTTT. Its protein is CASSVQGRNTEAFF. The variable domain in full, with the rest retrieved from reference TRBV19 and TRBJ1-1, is DGGITQSPKYLFRKEGQNVTLSCEQNLNHDAMYWYRQDPGQGLRLIYYSQIVNDFQKGDIAEGYSVSREKKESFPLTVTSAQKNPTAFYLCASSVQGRNTEAFFGQGTRLTVV.

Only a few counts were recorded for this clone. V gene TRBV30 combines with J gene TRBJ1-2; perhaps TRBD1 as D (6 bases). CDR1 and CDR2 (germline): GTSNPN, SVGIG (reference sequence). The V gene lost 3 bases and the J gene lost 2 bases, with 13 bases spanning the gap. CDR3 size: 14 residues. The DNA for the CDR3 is TGTGCCTGGAGGGCCAAAGGACAGAACTATGGCTACACCTTC. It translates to CAWRAKGQNYGYTF.

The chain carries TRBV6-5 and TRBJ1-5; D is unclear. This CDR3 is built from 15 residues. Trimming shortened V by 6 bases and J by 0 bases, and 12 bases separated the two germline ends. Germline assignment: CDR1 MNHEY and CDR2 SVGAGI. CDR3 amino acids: CASRPDYDSNQPQHF. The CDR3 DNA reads TGTGCCAGCAGACCGGACTACGATAGCAATCAGCCCCAGCATTTT.

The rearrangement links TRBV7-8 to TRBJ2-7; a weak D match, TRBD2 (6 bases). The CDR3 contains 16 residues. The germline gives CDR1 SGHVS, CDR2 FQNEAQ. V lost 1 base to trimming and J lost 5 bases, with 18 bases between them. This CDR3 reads CASSLDLGLRGDEQYF. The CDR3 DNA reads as TGTGCCAGCAGCTTAGATCTGGGTCTGCGCGGGGACGAGCAGTACTTC.

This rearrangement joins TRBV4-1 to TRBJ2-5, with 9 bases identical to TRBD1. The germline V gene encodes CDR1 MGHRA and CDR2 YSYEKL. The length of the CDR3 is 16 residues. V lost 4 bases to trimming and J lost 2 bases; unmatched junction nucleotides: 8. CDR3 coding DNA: TGCGCCAGCAGCCCCGGACAGGGGAGGGCACAAGAGACCCAGTACTTC. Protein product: CASSPGQGRAQETQYF.

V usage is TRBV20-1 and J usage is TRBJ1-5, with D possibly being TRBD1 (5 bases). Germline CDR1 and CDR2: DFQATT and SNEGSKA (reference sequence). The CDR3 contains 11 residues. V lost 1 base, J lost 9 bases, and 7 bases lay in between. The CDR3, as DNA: TGCAGTGCTAGAGCCGGGGGGCCCCAGCATTTT. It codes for CSARAGGPQHF.

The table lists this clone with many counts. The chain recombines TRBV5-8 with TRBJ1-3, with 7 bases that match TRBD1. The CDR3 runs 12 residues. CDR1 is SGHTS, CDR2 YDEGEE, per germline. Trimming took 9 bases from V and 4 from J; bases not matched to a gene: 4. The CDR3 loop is CATNRGGNTIYF. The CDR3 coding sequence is TGTGCCACCAACAGGGGCGGAAACACCATATATTTT.

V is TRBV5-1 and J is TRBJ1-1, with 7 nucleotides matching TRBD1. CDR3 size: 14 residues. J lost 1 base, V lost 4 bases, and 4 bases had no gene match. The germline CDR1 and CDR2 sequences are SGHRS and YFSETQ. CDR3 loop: CASSAYRGNTEAFF. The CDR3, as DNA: TGCGCCAGCAGCGCCTACAGGGGGAACACTGAAGCTTTCTTT.

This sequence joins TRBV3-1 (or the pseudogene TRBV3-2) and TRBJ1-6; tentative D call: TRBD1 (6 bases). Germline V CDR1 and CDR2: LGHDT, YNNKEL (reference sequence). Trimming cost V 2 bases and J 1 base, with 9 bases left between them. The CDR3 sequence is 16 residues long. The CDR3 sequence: CASSQQGTSYNSPLHF. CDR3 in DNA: TGTGCCAGCAGCCAACAGGGGACGTCCTATAATTCACCCCTCCACTTT.

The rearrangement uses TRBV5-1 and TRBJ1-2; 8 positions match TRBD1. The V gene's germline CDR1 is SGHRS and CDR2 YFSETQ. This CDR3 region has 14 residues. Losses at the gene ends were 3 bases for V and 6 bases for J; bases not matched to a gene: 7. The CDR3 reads CASSSDRAGDGYTF. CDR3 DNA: TGCGCCAGCAGCTCGGACAGGGCGGGGGATGGCTACACCTTC. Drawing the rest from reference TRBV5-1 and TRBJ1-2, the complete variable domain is KAGVTQTPRYLIKTRGQQVTLSCSPISGHRSVSWYQQTPGQGLQFLFEYFSETQRNKGNFPGRFSGRQFSNSRSEMNVSTLELGDSALYLCASSSDRAGDGYTFGSGTRLTVV.

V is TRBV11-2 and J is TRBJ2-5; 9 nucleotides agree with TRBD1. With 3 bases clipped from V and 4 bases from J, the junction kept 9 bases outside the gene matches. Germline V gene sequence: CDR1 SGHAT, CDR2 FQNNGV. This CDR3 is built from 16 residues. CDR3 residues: CASSLTGGEIGETQYF. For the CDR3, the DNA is TGTGCCAGCAGCTTGACAGGGGGTGAGATAGGAGAGACCCAGTACTTC.

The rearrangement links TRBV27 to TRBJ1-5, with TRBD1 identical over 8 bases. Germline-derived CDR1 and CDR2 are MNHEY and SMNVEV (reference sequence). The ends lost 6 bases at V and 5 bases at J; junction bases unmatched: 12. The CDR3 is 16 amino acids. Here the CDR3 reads CASRRETGALDQPQHF. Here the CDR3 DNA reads TGTGCCAGCAGACGAGAGACAGGGGCCCTTGATCAGCCCCAGCATTTT.

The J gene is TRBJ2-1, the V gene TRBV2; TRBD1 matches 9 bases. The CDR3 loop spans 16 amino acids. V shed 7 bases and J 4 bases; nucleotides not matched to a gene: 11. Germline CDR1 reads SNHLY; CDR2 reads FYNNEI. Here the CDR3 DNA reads TGTGCCAGCACACGGACCGCTGGACAGGGGTACAATGAGCAGTTCTTC. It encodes CASTRTAGQGYNEQFF.

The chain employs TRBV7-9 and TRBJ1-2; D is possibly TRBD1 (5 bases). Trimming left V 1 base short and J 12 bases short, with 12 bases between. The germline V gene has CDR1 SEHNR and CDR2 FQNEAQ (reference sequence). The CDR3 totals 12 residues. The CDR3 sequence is CASSLGGDKNTF. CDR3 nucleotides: TGTGCCAGCAGCTTAGGGGGGGATAAGAACACCTTC.

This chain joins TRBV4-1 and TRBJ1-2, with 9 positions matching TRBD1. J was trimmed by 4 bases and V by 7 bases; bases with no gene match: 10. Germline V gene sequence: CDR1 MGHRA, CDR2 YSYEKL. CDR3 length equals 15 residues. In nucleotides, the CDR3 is TGCGCCAGCACCCCGGCGGGACAGGGCCTCTATGGCTACACCTTC. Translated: CASTPAGQGLYGYTF.

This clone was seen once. The CDR3 coding sequence is TGTGCCAGTAGTATGACTGCAACTAATGAAAAACTGTTTTTT. Translating it yields CASSMTATNEKLFF. The chain recombines TRBV19 with TRBJ1-4; D is unclear. CDR1 LNHDA and CDR2 SQIVND come from the germline V gene (reference sequence). V was pared by 3 bases and J by 0 bases, with 5 bases between. This CDR3 region has 14 residues.